This T cell receptor beta chain was recovered during a study of T cell responses to AZD1222 COVID-19 vaccine. Study observations and caveats: Clonal diversity may have been underestimated, and the donors were mostly white British, with more females than males. Scientists sampled the repertoires only once the peak T cell response had passed.

CDR3 length: 16 residues. CDR1 and CDR2 (germline): LNHDA, SQIVND (reference sequence). V was clipped by 5 bases and J by 0 bases, with 11 bases between them. Clones were read by immunoSEQ multiplex PCR, and TCRdb kept only the in-frame ones, dropping some. The table shows about 150,000 clones, with 85% to 95% occurring only once. Regarding this clone: Its specificity is unknown.

The chain combines TRBV19 with TRBJ1-6; maybe TRBD1 (6 bases). The clonotype originates from an adult who received the AZD1222 COVID-19 vaccine. The source was peripheral blood, collected 28 days after the second AZD1222 dose. The DNA of the CDR3 is TGTGCCAGTAGTGGACAGCCAAGCTCCTATAATTCACCCCTCCACTTT. Translating gives CASSGQPSSYNSPLHF.